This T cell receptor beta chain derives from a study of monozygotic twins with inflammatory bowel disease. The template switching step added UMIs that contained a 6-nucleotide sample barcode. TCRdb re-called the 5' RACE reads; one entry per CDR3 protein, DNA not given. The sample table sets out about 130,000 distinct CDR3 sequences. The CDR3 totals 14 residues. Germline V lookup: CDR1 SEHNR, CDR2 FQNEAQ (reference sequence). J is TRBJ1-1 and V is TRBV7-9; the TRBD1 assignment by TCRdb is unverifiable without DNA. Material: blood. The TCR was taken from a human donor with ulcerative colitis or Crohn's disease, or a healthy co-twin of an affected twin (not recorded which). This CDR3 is CASSLQGVNTEAFF. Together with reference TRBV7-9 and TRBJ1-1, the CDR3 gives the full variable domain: DTGVSQNPRHKITKRGQNVTFRCDPISEHNRLYWYRQTLGQGPEFLTYFQNEAQLEKSRLLSDRFSAERPKGSFSTLEIQRTEQGDSAMYLCASSLQGVNTEAFFGQGTRLTVV.